This T cell receptor (beta chain) was identified in a study of blood T cells in healthy people across ages. The study, taken as a whole, reports: Whereas aged donors had fewer naive CD4+ cells, long-lived donors had more of them and higher diversity.

PCR was performed a second time for about 6 to 12 cycles using a sample-barcoded 5' primer and a J-beta primer mix. A minimum of 2.5 million CDR3-containing paired-end reads was obtained for each sample. TCRdb re-called the 5' RACE reads with MiXCR, one entry per CDR3 protein. The sample carries under 2,000,000 distinct CDR3 sequences, around half recorded once. With respect to this clonotype: Its antigen is unknown.

Ranging in age from about 6 to 100, the donors were healthy Caucasian individuals from Russia. Researchers isolated at least 7 million PBMCs per sample. The germline gives CDR1 SGHKS, CDR2 YYEKEE (reference sequence). The CDR3 loop spans 15 amino acids. Trimming took off 2 bases at V and 2 bases at J, with 12 bases between the two ends. This sequence originates from a woman aged 35 to 49 in good health. The chain links TRBV5-5 to TRBJ2-3, with a tentative D call TRBD2 (6 bases). Sequenced: blood. CDR3 residues: CASSLRLENTDTQYF. CDR3 coding DNA: TGTGCCAGCAGCTTACGACTAGAGAACACAGATACGCAGTATTTT.